This record looks at one T cell receptor beta chain sequence and its context. TCRdb recomputed calls from the RT-PCR reads with MiXCR, one row per CDR3 protein. Among 500,000 or so distinct CDR3 sequences listed, 16% were seen once. This specimen belongs to a study of response to subunit inactivated influenza vaccine. The CDR3 sequence is 16 residues long. CDR1 and CDR2 from the germline V gene are SGHTA and FQGNSA. V shed 3 bases and J shed 0 bases, with 13 bases lying between them. The chain recombines TRBV7-2 with TRBJ2-3; D is possibly TRBD2 (6 bases). The sequencing here drew on CD4+ T cells sorted from PBMCs, taken around 25 months after vaccination. The sequence was collected from a man aged 45 to 70 who received an inactivated influenza vaccine. CDR3 DNA sequence: TGTGCCAGCAGCTTCGGTGAAGGGAGGAGCACAGATACGCAGTATTTT. It specifies CASSFGEGRSTDTQYF.